These T cell receptor beta chains were read from a single sample in a study of blood T cell repertoires in COVID-19. Assay used: immunoSEQ multiplex PCR; TCRdb lists only in-frame clones, some missing. This table has 300,000 to 350,000 clones, approximately 90% appearing once. The sample was peripheral blood. These TCRs come from a man aged 18 to 30 with active or convalescent COVID-19. CDR3s include the opening cysteine and the closing phenylalanine or tryptophan. A D gene is named only where the DNA matches it firmly. Clone size is shown for a subset of rows, as once, few, many or a class of expanded clone.

V: TRBV29-1; size: -; D: TRBD2; J: TRBJ2-2; length: 16; DNA: TGCAGCGTTGAACCTAGGGCGGGAGGGCCGAGGGGGGAGCTGTTTTTT; CDR3: CSVEPRAGGPRGELFF
V: TRBV4-3; size: -; D: -; J: TRBJ2-3; length: 15; DNA: TGCGCCAGCAGCCAAGGTGTCGGGTGGACAGATACGCAGTATTTT; CDR3: CASSQGVGWTDTQYF
V: TRBV2; size: once; D: -; J: TRBJ2-6; length: 17; DNA: TGTGCCAGCAGTGAACTGCCGCTCCTATCTGGGGCCAACGTCCTGACTTTC; CDR3: CASSELPLLSGANVLTF
V: TRBV18; size: -; D: -; J: TRBJ2-3; length: 15; DNA: TGTGCCAGCTCACCTATCACACCAAGCACAGATACGCAGTATTTT; CDR3: CASSPITPSTDTQYF
V: TRBV11-2; size: -; D: -; J: TRBJ2-2; length: 16; DNA: TGTGCCAGCAGCCAGATACAGGGGAGGTTGACCGGGGAGCTGTTTTTT; CDR3: CASSQIQGRLTGELFF
V: TRBV29-1; size: -; D: -; J: TRBJ2-3; length: 13; DNA: TGCAGCGTTGAAGATCTTCTTACAGATACGCAGTATTTT; CDR3: CSVEDLLTDTQYF
V: TRBV5-5; size: once; D: TRBD1; J: TRBJ2-7; length: 16; DNA: TGTGCCAGCAGCGCCTCCGGGACAGCTCTCTCCTACGAGCAGTACTTC; CDR3: CASSASGTALSYEQYF
V: TRBV6-5; size: -; D: -; J: TRBJ2-1; length: 15; DNA: TGTGCCAGCACCAAGACTAAGCACGGGAACAATGAGCAGTTCTTC; CDR3: CASTKTKHGNNEQFF
V: TRBV11-2; size: -; D: TRBD1; J: TRBJ2-3; length: 13; DNA: TGTGCCAGCAGACAGGGGGCTGTAGATACGCAGTATTTT; CDR3: CASRQGAVDTQYF
V: TRBV20-1; size: -; D: -; J: TRBJ1-1; length: 14; DNA: TGCAGTGCCAGTACAGGGCCTTTGAACACTGAAGCTTTCTTT; CDR3: CSASTGPLNTEAFF
V: TRBV4-1; size: once; D: -; J: TRBJ1-2; length: 15; DNA: TGCGCCAGCAGCCAAGAATCTACCTCTAACTATGGCTACACCTTC; CDR3: CASSQESTSNYGYTF
V: TRBV6-2/TRBV6-3; size: -; D: -; J: TRBJ2-1; length: 13; DNA: TGTGCCAGCAGTCCGGGGGTCTGGAATGAGCAGTTCTTC; CDR3: CASSPGVWNEQFF
V: TRBV5-1; size: -; D: TRBD2; J: TRBJ2-1; length: 15; DNA: TGCGCCAGCAGCTTGCCTAGCGGGAGGGGCAATGAGCAGTTCTTC; CDR3: CASSLPSGRGNEQFF
V: TRBV19; size: -; D: TRBD1; J: TRBJ2-1; length: 15; DNA: TGTGCCAGTAGGGACGGGACAGACTCCTACAATGAGCAGTTCTTC; CDR3: CASRDGTDSYNEQFF
V: TRBV5-1; size: -; D: TRBD2; J: TRBJ2-7; length: 15; DNA: TGCGCCAGCAGCTACCGGACTAGCGGGAGGTACGAGCAGTACTTC; CDR3: CASSYRTSGRYEQYF
V: TRBV10-2; size: -; D: -; J: TRBJ1-6; length: 13; DNA: TGCGCCAGCAAGGCGTCAGCGAATTCACCCCTCCACTTT; CDR3: CASKASANSPLHF
V: TRBV6-5; size: -; D: -; J: TRBJ2-7; length: 14; DNA: TGTGCCAGCAGTTACTCGAGGGGGGGCGGCGAGCAGTACTTC; CDR3: CASSYSRGGGEQYF
V: TRBV6-1; size: once; D: -; J: TRBJ1-6; length: 16; DNA: TGTGCCAGCAGTGAACCCAGGCGGGGTATCGATTCACCCCTCCACTTT; CDR3: CASSEPRRGIDSPLHF
V: TRBV28; size: -; D: TRBD2; J: TRBJ2-7; length: 13; DNA: TGTGCCAGCAGTTTCGGGGGGGGCTACGAGCAGTACTTC; CDR3: CASSFGGGYEQYF
V: TRBV6-5; size: once; D: -; J: TRBJ1-2; length: 13; DNA: TGTGCCAGCAATAGCGCGACCGGCTATGGCTACACCTTC; CDR3: CASNSATGYGYTF
V: TRBV5-1; size: -; D: -; J: TRBJ2-6; length: 17; DNA: TGCGCCAGCAGCTTGACTGGTAGAAGCTCTGGGGCCAACGTCCTGACTTTC; CDR3: CASSLTGRSSGANVLTF
V: TRBV6-5; size: -; D: -; J: TRBJ2-1; length: 16; DNA: TGTGCCAGCAGTTACTATAGCGGAGACTCCTACAATGAGCAGTTCTTC; CDR3: CASSYYSGDSYNEQFF
V: TRBV5-1; size: -; D: -; J: TRBJ2-5; length: 15; DNA: TGCGCCAGCAGCTTGGGGGGCGTATATGGGGAGACCCAGTACTTC; CDR3: CASSLGGVYGETQYF
V: TRBV19; size: -; D: TRBD1; J: TRBJ2-1; length: 14; DNA: TGTGCCAGCGAACCGGGACAGACAAACAATGAGCAGTTCTTC; CDR3: CASEPGQTNNEQFF
V: TRBV2; size: -; D: -; J: TRBJ1-5; length: 13; DNA: TGTGCCAGCAGTGAAGGCGGTAATCAGCCCCAGCATTTT; CDR3: CASSEGGNQPQHF
V: TRBV3-1/TRBV3-2; size: -; D: -; J: TRBJ1-1; length: 15; DNA: TGTGCCAGCAGCCGTCGACAGAATATGAACACTGAAGCTTTCTTT; CDR3: CASSRRQNMNTEAFF
V: TRBV11-3; size: -; D: TRBD1; J: TRBJ2-1; length: 15; DNA: TGTGCCAGCAGCTTAAGGACAGGGGCGGGCAATGAGCAGTTCTTC; CDR3: CASSLRTGAGNEQFF
V: TRBV5-1; size: -; D: TRBD1; J: TRBJ1-1; length: 13; DNA: TGCGCCAGCAGCTTGACAGGGGACACTGAAGCTTTCTTT; CDR3: CASSLTGDTEAFF
V: TRBV5-5; size: -; D: -; J: TRBJ1-2; length: 12; DNA: TGTGCCAGCAGCTTGGAGCGATATGGCTACACCTTC; CDR3: CASSLERYGYTF
V: TRBV19; size: -; D: -; J: TRBJ2-5; length: 15; DNA: TGTGCCAGTAGTATTATGGCGGGATCGTCTGAGACCCAGTACTTC; CDR3: CASSIMAGSSETQYF
V: TRBV6-5; size: -; D: -; J: TRBJ1-4; length: 14; DNA: TGTGCCAGCAGTTACAGTGGCCGTCCTGAAAAACTGTTTTTT; CDR3: CASSYSGRPEKLFF
V: TRBV4-1; size: -; D: TRBD1; J: TRBJ1-2; length: 17; DNA: TGCGCCAGCAGCCAAGGACGCGAACAGGGGGCATTTCTTGGCTACACCTTC; CDR3: CASSQGREQGAFLGYTF
V: TRBV7-2; size: -; D: TRBD2; J: TRBJ2-3; length: 14; DNA: TGTGCCAGCAGCTTAGATGGGCGGGAGGATACGCAGTATTTT; CDR3: CASSLDGREDTQYF
V: TRBV21-1; size: -; D: -; J: TRBJ2-7; length: 16; DNA: TGTGCCAGCAGCAAGGGGGACAGGGGGAAATTCCTCGAGCAGTACTTC; CDR3: CASSKGDRGKFLEQYF
V: TRBV7-8; size: -; D: -; J: TRBJ2-1; length: 12; DNA: TGTGCCAGCCGAACCATCAGAGGTGAGCAGTTCTTC; CDR3: CASRTIRGEQFF
V: TRBV19; size: -; D: -; J: TRBJ1-4; length: 14; DNA: TGTGCCAGTAGTAAGGAGCGGGTGGATGAAAAACTGTTTTTT; CDR3: CASSKERVDEKLFF
V: TRBV7-2; size: -; D: TRBD2; J: TRBJ2-1; length: 15; DNA: TGTGCCAGCAGCTCCTTAGCGGGAGGATACAATGAGCAGTTCTTC; CDR3: CASSSLAGGYNEQFF
V: TRBV11-2; size: -; D: TRBD1; J: TRBJ1-2; length: 12; DNA: TGTGCCAGCAGCCGAGAGGGGGCTGGCTACACCTTC; CDR3: CASSREGAGYTF
V: TRBV14; size: once; D: -; J: TRBJ2-7; length: 14; DNA: TGTGCCAGCAGCCAAGGAGGTGGGAGCTACGAGCAGTACTTC; CDR3: CASSQGGGSYEQYF
V: TRBV19; size: -; D: -; J: TRBJ2-1; length: 11; DNA: TGTGCCAGTAGTTACTACAATGAGCAGTTCTTC; CDR3: CASSYYNEQFF
V: TRBV25-1; size: -; D: -; J: TRBJ2-3; length: 12; DNA: TGTGCCAGCACGGGTCACGGGGATACGCAGTATTTT; CDR3: CASTGHGDTQYF
V: TRBV28; size: -; D: TRBD1; J: TRBJ1-1; length: 15; DNA: TGTGCCAGCAGCCCCGAGGGACAGGGAGGAACTGAAGCTTTCTTT; CDR3: CASSPEGQGGTEAFF
V: TRBV27; size: -; D: TRBD1; J: TRBJ1-2; length: 13; DNA: TGTGCCAGCAGTTTAGACAGGGGACTTGGCTACACCTTC; CDR3: CASSLDRGLGYTF
V: TRBV7-9; size: few; D: TRBD1; J: TRBJ1-4; length: 16; DNA: TGTGCCAGCAGCTTAGGAACAGGGGGGATCGGGGGAAAACTGTTTTTT; CDR3: CASSLGTGGIGGKLFF
V: TRBV5-1; size: -; D: -; J: TRBJ1-2; length: 12; DNA: TGCGCCAGCAGCGCCGCGCGTGGTGGCTACACCTTC; CDR3: CASSAARGGYTF
V: TRBV28; size: -; D: TRBD1; J: TRBJ1-6; length: 11; DNA: TGTGCCAGCAAGGGGGCAGCACCCCTCCACTTT; CDR3: CASKGAAPLHF
V: TRBV27; size: once; D: -; J: TRBJ1-6; length: 15; DNA: TGTGCCAGCAGTTTGGCCAGGGCGGGAGGTTCACCCCTCCACTTT; CDR3: CASSLARAGGSPLHF
V: TRBV9; size: -; D: TRBD1; J: TRBJ2-7; length: 14; DNA: TGTGCCAGCAGCCTAGGGACAGGGTGGTACGAGCAGTACTTC; CDR3: CASSLGTGWYEQYF
V: TRBV5-1; size: -; D: TRBD2; J: TRBJ2-7; length: 18; DNA: TGCGCCAGCAGCATTGGGACTAGCGGGGCTCTACGGGATGAAGAGCAGTACTTC; CDR3: CASSIGTSGALRDEEQYF
V: TRBV6-5; size: -; D: TRBD1; J: TRBJ1-2; length: 13; DNA: TGTGCCAGCAGTACAGGGGTCGCCTATGGCTACACCTTC; CDR3: CASSTGVAYGYTF
V: TRBV12-3/TRBV12-4; size: -; D: TRBD2; J: TRBJ2-5; length: 13; DNA: TGTGCCAGCAGTTTTAACGGGAGGGAGACCCAGTACTTC; CDR3: CASSFNGRETQYF
V: TRBV12-3/TRBV12-4; size: -; D: -; J: TRBJ1-1; length: 13; DNA: TGTGCCAGCAGTTTAAGGTCGAGGGCTGAAGCTTTCTTT; CDR3: CASSLRSRAEAFF
V: TRBV6-6; size: -; D: -; J: TRBJ1-5; length: 15; DNA: TGTGCCAGCAGTTCCACCCGGGGGGGGCGAAAGTCCCAGCATTTT; CDR3: CASSSTRGGRKSQHF
V: TRBV7-6; size: -; D: TRBD2; J: TRBJ2-3; length: 16; DNA: TGTGCCAGCACCGACGGACTAGCGGGAGGCACAGATACGCAGTATTTT; CDR3: CASTDGLAGGTDTQYF
V: TRBV2; size: -; D: TRBD1; J: TRBJ1-5; length: 16; DNA: TGTGCCAGCAGTGATTCCGGGACAGGGGGCTCCCAGCCCCAGCATTTT; CDR3: CASSDSGTGGSQPQHF